The present T cell receptor beta chain was sequenced within a study of human T cells and chemical hapten exposure. Study-level information: Throughout the approximately 25-week study, diphenylcyclopropenone was applied weekly to the patients' scalps. Findings of the study overall: Expanded TCRs clustered into significantly more large CDR3 similarity groups than controls, the analysis revealed. TCRs at a frequency above 1 in 1000 stayed unchanged with DPC sensitization.

This CDR3 is 14 amino acids long. Per the germline V gene, CDR1 is LGHDT and CDR2 is YNNKEL (reference sequence). V trimming: 9 bases; J trimming: 6 bases; junction bases outside the gene matches: 4. Unique molecular identifiers were attached to individual cDNA molecules during library preparation. TCRdb reanalysed the RACE reads using MiXCR and keeps one entry per CDR3 protein. The sample carries 82,000 or so distinct CDR3 sequences, roughly 13% recorded once. Time point reported: patch test 3, about 24 weeks after DPC sensitization. Treatment of the sample: therapeutic diphenylcyclopropenone sensitization with weekly scalp DPC. This clonotype was observed a few times. Its antigen is unidentified.

The TCR originated in a woman between 45 and 60 years old with alopecia areata. Some clones in this sample may be carry-over from other donors' samples. Sequenced here: whole blood, sampled in connection with sensitization to the hapten diphenylcyclopropenone (DPC). V and J are TRBV3-1 and TRBJ2-1, with TRBD2 identical over 14 bases. CDR3 coding DNA: TGTGCCAGTACGGGACTAGCGGGAGCCAATGAGCAGTTCTTC. This sequence encodes CASTGLAGANEQFF.